This TCR beta chain was documented in a study of cytomegalovirus exposure and HLA in healthy donors. Background on the study: A previous analysis identified approximately 120 million unique TCR beta sequences derived from roughly 180 million T cells. Membership in the Caucasian-associated ancestry cluster was found for approximately 85% of 398 genotyped donors.

Broader study findings: An apparent linkage of common viral pathogens to several of the most significant clusters emerged in a later analysis. V- and J-gene trimming of TCR beta was linked (in a later analysis) to a missense DCLRE1C variant.

The CDR3 extends over 14 amino acids. V was pared by 2 bases and J by 4 bases, with 3 bases of the junction left unmatched. Looked up from germline, CDR1 is MNHEY and CDR2 is SVGAGI. The PCR was carried out with 60 Vbeta primers and 13 Jbeta primers. Some clones are missing from TCRdb's copy, which holds only in-frame ones; the method was immunoSEQ multiplex PCR. This sample has 80,000 or so clones, with about 80% found just once. Remarks on this clone: Its antigen is as yet unknown.

The sequenced material came from PBMCs. The chain has TRBV6-5 and TRBJ1-1; TRBD1 matches at 8 bases. The source is a woman in her forties in good health and CMV-seronegative. The CDR3 sequence: CASSYTGGGTEAFF. For the CDR3, the DNA is TGTGCCAGCAGTTACACAGGGGGTGGCACTGAAGCTTTCTTT.